These 7 T cell receptor beta chains originate from one sample sequenced in a study of cytomegalovirus exposure and HLA in healthy donors. This PCR relied on a set of 60 Vbeta primers and 13 Jbeta primers. The protocol was immunoSEQ multiplex PCR, while the TCRdb copy is restricted to in-frame clones and leaves out a portion. This table has over 100,000 clones, under 85% appearing once. The sequenced sample was PBMCs. These receptors were collected from a man aged 35-49 years in good health and CMV-seronegative.

The V call is TRBV2, the J call TRBJ2-3; 7 nucleotides line up with TRBD1. This CDR3 region has 15 residues. The germline V gene encodes CDR1 SNHLY and CDR2 FYNNEI. Trimming cost V 7 bases and J 0 bases; bases outside gene matches: 7. The CDR3, as DNA: TGTGCCAGCACTGTCGGGACAGTTAGCACAGATACGCAGTATTTT. This encodes CASTVGTVSTDTQYF.

This clone was detected once. The chain couples TRBV6-5 to TRBJ2-7; D is perhaps TRBD2 (6 bases). Germline V gene lookup returns CDR1 MNHEY and CDR2 SVGAGI. V was clipped by 6 bases and J by 4 bases, with 13 bases between them. This CDR3 region has 13 residues. In DNA form, the CDR3 reads TGTGCCAGCAGACGCGTGGGGGGATACGAGCAGTACTTC. Amino acid sequence: CASRRVGGYEQYF.

This chain links TRBV10-1 with TRBJ2-2; TRBD1 might be the D (6 bases). Germline V gives CDR1 WNHNN, CDR2 SYGVQD (reference sequence). Trimming took 9 bases from V and 7 from J, leaving 12 bases between them. The CDR3 consists of 12 residues. The CDR3: CARQGGVGELFF. The CDR3 region has the DNA TGCGCCAGACAGGGCGGTGTCGGGGAGCTGTTTTTT.

The chain joins TRBV30 to TRBJ2-2; D is uncertain. Trimming removed 3 bases from V and 7 bases from J, with 12 bases in between. In germline, CDR1 is GTSNPN, CDR2 SVGIG (reference sequence). The CDR3 is made up of 13 amino acids. The CDR3 region is CAWRSVIVGELFF. The CDR3 DNA is TGTGCCTGGAGGAGTGTAATAGTCGGGGAGCTGTTTTTT.

This clone was found once. This chain uses TRBV4-1 with TRBJ2-5, with a weak D call TRBD2 (5 bases). The CDR3 runs 13 residues. Trimming left V 2 bases short and J 2 bases short, with 6 bases between. Germline V gene data show CDR1 as MGHRA and CDR2 as YSYEKL. CDR3 sequence: CASSQWRQETQYF. The CDR3, as DNA: TGCGCCAGCAGCCAATGGAGGCAAGAGACCCAGTACTTC.

The chain links TRBV27 to TRBJ1-5; tentative D call: TRBD1 (6 bases). This CDR3 is 15 amino acids long. The ends were cut back, 3 bases at V and 4 bases at J, with 13 bases in the middle. Germline loops: CDR1 MNHEY, CDR2 SMNVEV (reference sequence). This chain's CDR3 is CASSFRGRGNQPQHF. In nucleotides, the CDR3 is TGTGCCAGCAGTTTTAGGGGGAGGGGGAATCAGCCCCAGCATTTT.

The chain couples TRBV6-6 to TRBJ2-7; TRBD1 matches at 8 bases. Germline CDR1 reads MNHNY; CDR2 reads SVGAGI (reference sequence). V dropped 0 bases and J dropped 2; count of bases not matched to a gene: 6. The CDR3 extends over 16 amino acids. The DNA of the CDR3 is TGTGCCAGCAGTTACTCCCGGACAGGGCAAACCTACGAGCAGTACTTC. Amino acids: CASSYSRTGQTYEQYF.